Reported below is one T cell receptor beta chain. Profiled with immunoSEQ multiplex PCR; TCRdb holds only in-frame clones, not every one. The sample includes roughly 310,000 clones, 88% of them seen just once. This sample is part of a study of blood T cell repertoires in COVID-19. On the study more broadly: The study drew acute and convalescent COVID-19 samples from the United States, Italy and Spain.

This CDR3 region has 13 residues. The V segment lost 5 bases and the J segment 5 bases; nucleotides outside the gene matches: 4. CDR1 is MDHEN and CDR2 is SYDVKM in the germline V gene. The sequence derives from a woman between 50 and 59 years old with active or convalescent COVID-19. Sequencing was performed on peripheral blood. The chain links TRBV28 to TRBJ2-5; 8 nucleotides agree with TRBD1. Written as DNA, the CDR3 is TGTGCCAGCAGTGCCGGGACAGGTGAGACCCAGTACTTC. Protein sequence: CASSAGTGETQYF. Supplemented by reference TRBV28 and TRBJ2-5, the full variable domain reads DVKVTQSSRYLVKRTGEKVFLECVQDMDHENMFWYRQDPGLGLRLIYFSYDVKMKEKGDIPEGYSVSREKKERFSLILESASTNQTSMYLCASSAGTGETQYFGPGTRLLVL.